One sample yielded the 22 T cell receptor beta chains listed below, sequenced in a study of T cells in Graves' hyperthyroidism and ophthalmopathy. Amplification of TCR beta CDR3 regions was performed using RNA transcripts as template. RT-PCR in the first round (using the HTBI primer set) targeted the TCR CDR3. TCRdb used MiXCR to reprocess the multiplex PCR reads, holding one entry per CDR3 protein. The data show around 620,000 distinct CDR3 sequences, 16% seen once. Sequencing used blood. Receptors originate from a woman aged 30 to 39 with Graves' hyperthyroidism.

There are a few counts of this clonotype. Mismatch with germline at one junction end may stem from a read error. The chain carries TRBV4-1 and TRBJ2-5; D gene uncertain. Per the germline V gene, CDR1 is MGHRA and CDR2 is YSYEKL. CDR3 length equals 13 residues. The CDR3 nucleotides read TGCGCCAGCAGCCAAGATTTAGAAGAGACCCAGAACTTC. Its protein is CASSQDLEETQNF.

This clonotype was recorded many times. CDR3 sequence reads: CASSLDRNTDTQYF. The CDR3, as DNA: TGTGCCAGCAGCTTAGATCGTAACACAGATACGCAGTATTTT. This chain connects TRBV11-2 to TRBJ2-3; no clear D gene. CDR1 is SGHAT, CDR2 FQNNGV, per germline. Trimming pared 0 bases from V and 2 bases from J, leaving 6 bases between. The CDR3 sequence is 14 residues long.

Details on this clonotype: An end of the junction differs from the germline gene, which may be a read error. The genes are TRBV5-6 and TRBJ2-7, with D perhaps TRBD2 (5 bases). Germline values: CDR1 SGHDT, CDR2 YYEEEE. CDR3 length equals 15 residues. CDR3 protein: CASSLSREISYKQYF. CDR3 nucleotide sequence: TGTGCCAGCAGCTTGAGTCGGGAAATCTCCTACAAGCAGTACTTC.

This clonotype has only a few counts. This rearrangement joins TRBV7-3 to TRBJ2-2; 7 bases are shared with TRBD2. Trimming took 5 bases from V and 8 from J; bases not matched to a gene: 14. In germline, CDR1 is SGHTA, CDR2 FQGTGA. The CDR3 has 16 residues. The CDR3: CASSQEPTSITGELFF. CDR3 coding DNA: TGTGCCAGCAGCCAGGAGCCGACTAGCATTACAGGGGAGCTGTTTTTT.

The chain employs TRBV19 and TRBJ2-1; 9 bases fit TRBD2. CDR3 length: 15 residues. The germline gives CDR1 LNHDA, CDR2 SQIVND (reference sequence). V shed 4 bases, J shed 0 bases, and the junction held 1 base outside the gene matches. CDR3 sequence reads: CASSKAGGSYNEQFF. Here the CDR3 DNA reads TGTGCCAGTAGTAAAGCGGGAGGCTCCTACAATGAGCAGTTCTTC.

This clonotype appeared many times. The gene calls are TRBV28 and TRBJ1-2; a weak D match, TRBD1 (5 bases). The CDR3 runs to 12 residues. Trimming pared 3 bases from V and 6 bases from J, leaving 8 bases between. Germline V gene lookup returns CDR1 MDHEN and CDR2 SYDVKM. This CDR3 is CASSFMGDGYTF. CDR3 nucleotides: TGTGCCAGCAGTTTCATGGGGGATGGCTACACCTTC.

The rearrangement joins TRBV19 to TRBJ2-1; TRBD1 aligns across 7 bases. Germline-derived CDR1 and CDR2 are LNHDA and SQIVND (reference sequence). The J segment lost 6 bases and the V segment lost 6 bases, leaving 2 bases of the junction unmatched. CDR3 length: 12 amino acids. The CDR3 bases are TGTGCCAGTAGGCAGGGGGTCAATGAGCAGTTCTTC. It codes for CASRQGVNEQFF.

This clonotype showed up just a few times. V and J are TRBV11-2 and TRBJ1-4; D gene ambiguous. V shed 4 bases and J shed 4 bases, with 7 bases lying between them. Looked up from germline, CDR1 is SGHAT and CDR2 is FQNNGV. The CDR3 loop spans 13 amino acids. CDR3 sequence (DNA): TGTGCCAGCAGCTCCCGACATAATGAAAAACTGTTTTTT. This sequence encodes CASSSRHNEKLFF.

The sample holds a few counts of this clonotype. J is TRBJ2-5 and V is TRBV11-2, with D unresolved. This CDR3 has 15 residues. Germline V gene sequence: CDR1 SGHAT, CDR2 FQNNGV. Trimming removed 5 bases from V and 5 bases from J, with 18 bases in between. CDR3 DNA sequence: TGTGCCAGCAGCCAAGAGGATAGGGTCGCGGAGACCCAGTACTTC. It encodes CASSQEDRVAETQYF.

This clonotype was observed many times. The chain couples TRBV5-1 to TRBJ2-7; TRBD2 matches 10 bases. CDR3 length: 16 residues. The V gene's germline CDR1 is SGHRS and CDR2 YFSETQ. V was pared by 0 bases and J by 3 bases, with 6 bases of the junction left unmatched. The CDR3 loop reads CASSLGGASGSYEQYF. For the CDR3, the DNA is TGCGCCAGCAGCTTGGGAGGCGCTAGCGGGAGCTACGAGCAGTACTTC.

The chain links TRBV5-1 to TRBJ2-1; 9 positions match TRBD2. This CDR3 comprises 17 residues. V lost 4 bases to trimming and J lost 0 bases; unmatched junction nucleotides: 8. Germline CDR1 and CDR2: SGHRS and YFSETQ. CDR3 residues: CASSISSGTSSYNEQFF. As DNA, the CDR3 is TGCGCCAGCAGCATATCTAGCGGGACAAGCTCCTACAATGAGCAGTTCTTC.

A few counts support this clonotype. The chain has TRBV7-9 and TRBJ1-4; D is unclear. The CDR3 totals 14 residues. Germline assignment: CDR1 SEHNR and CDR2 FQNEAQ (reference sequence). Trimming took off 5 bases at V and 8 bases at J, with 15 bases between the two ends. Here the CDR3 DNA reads TGTGCCAGCAGCGCCATGGGGATAGGGGAAAAACTGTTTTTT. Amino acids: CASSAMGIGEKLFF.

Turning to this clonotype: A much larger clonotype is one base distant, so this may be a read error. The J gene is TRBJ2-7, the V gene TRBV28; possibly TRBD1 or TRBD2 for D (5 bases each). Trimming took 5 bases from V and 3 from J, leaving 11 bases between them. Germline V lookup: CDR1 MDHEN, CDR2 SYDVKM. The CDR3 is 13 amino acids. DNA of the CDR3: TGTGCCAGCAGTCGGGACCAAATCTACGAGCAGTACTTC. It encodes CASSRDQIYEQYF.

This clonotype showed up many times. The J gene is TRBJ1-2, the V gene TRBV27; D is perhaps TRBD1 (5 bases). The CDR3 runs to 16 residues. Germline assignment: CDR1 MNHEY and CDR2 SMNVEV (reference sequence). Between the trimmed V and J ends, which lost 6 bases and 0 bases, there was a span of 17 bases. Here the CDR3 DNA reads TGTGCCAGCAGGGGGGGAGGCAGCCTATCTAACTATGGCTACACCTTC. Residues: CASRGGGSLSNYGYTF.

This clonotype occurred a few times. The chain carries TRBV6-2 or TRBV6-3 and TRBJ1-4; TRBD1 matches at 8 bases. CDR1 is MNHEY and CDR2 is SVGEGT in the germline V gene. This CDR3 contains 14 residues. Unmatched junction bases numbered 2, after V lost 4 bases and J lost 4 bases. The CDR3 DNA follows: TGTGCCAGCAGTTCGACAGGGGTTAATGAAAAACTGTTTTTT. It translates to CASSSTGVNEKLFF.

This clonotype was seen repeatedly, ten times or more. The CDR3 coding sequence is TGTGCCAGCAGCTTAGACAGCTTGAACACCGGGGAGCTGTTTTTT. Translated, it gives CASSLDSLNTGELFF. The chain recombines TRBV7-2 with TRBJ2-2; D is uncertain. V was trimmed by 1 base and J by 1 base, leaving 7 bases between them. This CDR3 is 15 amino acids long. Germline CDR1 and CDR2: SGHTA and FQGNSA.

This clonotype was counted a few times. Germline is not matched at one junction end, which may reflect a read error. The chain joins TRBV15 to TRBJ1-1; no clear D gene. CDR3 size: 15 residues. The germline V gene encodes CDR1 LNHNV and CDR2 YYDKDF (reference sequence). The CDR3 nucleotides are TGTGCCACCAGCAGAGATAAGGCTATGAACACTGATGCTTTCTTT. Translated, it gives CATSRDKAMNTDAFF.

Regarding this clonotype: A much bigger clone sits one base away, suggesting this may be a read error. The CDR3 DNA reads TGCAGCGTTGAAGATCGCCCAGGGGATGGTGACCAGTTCTTC. Encoded protein: CSVEDRPGDGDQFF. The chain is built from TRBV29-1 and TRBJ2-1, with D possibly matching TRBD1 (6 bases). CDR1 is SQVTM, CDR2 ANQGSEA, per germline. V was clipped by 0 bases and J by 13 bases, with 19 bases between them. The CDR3 sequence is 14 residues long.

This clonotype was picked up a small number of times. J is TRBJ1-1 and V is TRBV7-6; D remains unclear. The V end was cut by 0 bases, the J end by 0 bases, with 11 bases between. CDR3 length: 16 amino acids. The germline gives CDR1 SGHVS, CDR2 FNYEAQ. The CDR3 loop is CASSLATRRLNTEAFF. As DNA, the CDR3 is TGTGCCAGCAGCTTAGCGACCCGACGGCTGAACACTGAAGCTTTCTTT.

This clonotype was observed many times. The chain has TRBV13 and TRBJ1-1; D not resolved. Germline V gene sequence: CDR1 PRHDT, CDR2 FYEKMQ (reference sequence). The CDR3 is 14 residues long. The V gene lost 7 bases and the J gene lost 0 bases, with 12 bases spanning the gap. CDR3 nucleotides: TGTGCCAGCAAGGTTCCCGCCATGAACACTGAAGCTTTCTTT. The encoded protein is CASKVPAMNTEAFF.

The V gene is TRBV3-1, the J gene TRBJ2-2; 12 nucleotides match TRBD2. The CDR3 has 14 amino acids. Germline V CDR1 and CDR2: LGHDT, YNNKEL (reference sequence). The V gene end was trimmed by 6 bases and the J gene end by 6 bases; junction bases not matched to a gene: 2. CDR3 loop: CASRTSGSAGELFF. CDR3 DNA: TGTGCCAGCAGGACTAGCGGGAGCGCCGGGGAGCTGTTTTTT.

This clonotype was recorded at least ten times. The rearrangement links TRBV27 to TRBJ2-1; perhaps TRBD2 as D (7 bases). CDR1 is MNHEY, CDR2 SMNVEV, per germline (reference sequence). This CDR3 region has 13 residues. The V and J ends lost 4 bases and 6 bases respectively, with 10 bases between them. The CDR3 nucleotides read TGTGCCAGCAGTTCTAGGGGGGGCAATGAGCAGTTCTTC. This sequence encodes CASSSRGGNEQFF.